These 13 T cell receptor beta chains share one sample of origin, sequenced in a study of graft-versus-host responses after intestinal transplantation. Assay: immunoSEQ multiplex PCR; the TCRdb copy retains only in-frame clones and omits some. Of roughly 89,000 clones in the sample, 92% were seen once. The antigens these receptors bind are not known. Sequencing was performed on unstimulated CD4+ T cells sorted from spleen or lymph node cells, taken before intestinal transplant. The receptor set was obtained from a human donor who received an intestinal transplant.

This clone appeared once. This chain joins TRBV29-1 and TRBJ2-2, with 10 bases aligning to TRBD2. The CDR3 loop spans 16 amino acids. Unmatched junction bases numbered 8, after V lost 5 bases and J lost 2 bases. Germline CDR1 SQVTM, CDR2 ANQGSEA. CDR3 sequence: CSVSGASGGNTGELFF. The CDR3, as DNA: TGCAGCGTTTCAGGGGCTAGCGGGGGCAACACCGGGGAGCTGTTTTTT.

The chain combines TRBV13 with TRBJ2-3, with TRBD2 matching over 12 bases. V trimming: 7 bases; J trimming: 3 bases; junction bases outside the gene matches: 8. Germline assignment: CDR1 PRHDT and CDR2 FYEKMQ (reference sequence). The CDR3 runs to 16 residues. Here the CDR3 DNA reads TGTGCCAGCATCGCCTCTAGCGGGAGGGTGACAGATACGCAGTATTTT. It is translated as CASIASSGRVTDTQYF.

This clone appeared once. One end of the junction fails to match germline, which may point to a read error. J is TRBJ1-1 and V is TRBV4-2; 9 bases map to TRBD1. Germline V gene lookup returns CDR1 LGHNA and CDR2 YNFKEQ. The CDR3 totals 19 residues. CDR3: CASSQGLVPGQGMKTEAFF. CDR3 nucleotide sequence: TGTGCCAGCAGCCAAGGCCTCGTCCCGGGACAGGGAATGAAAACTGAAGCTTTCTTT.

The chain recombines TRBV6-5 with TRBJ1-5; D is undetermined. Deletions cut 6 bases from V and 2 bases from J, with 11 bases between. The CDR3 consists of 14 residues. CDR1 and CDR2 (germline): MNHEY, SVGAGI. The DNA of the CDR3 is TGTGCCAGCAGCCGCTTTACTGGCAATCAGCCCCAGCATTTT. This gives the protein CASSRFTGNQPQHF.

J is TRBJ2-2 and V is TRBV7-2; D is unresolved. The V end lost 2 bases, the J end lost 4 bases, and 2 bases lay between the germline ends. The CDR3 is made up of 12 amino acids. The germline CDR1 and CDR2 sequences are SGHTA and FQGNSA. In DNA form, the CDR3 reads TGTGCCAGCAGCTTACGCACCGGGGAGCTGTTTTTT. Translating gives CASSLRTGELFF.

The J gene is TRBJ2-1, the V gene TRBV9; 11 bases align to TRBD2. Trimming cost V 5 bases and J 7 bases; bases outside gene matches: 5. CDR1 is SGDLS and CDR2 is YYNGEE in the germline V gene. The CDR3 spans 14 residues. CDR3 loop: CASSTSGRGNEQFF. The CDR3 nucleotides are TGTGCCAGCAGTACTAGCGGGAGAGGAAATGAGCAGTTCTTC.

This chain joins TRBV25-1 and TRBJ2-2; 14 bases agree with TRBD2. The trim removed 5 bases at V and 6 bases at J, leaving 8 bases unmatched. Germline values: CDR1 MGHDK, CDR2 SYGVNS. The CDR3 runs to 17 residues. CDR3 nucleotide sequence: TGTGCCAGCAGTCGCCCGGGACTAGCGGGAGAAGCCGGGGAGCTGTTTTTT. It encodes CASSRPGLAGEAGELFF.

The chain employs TRBV19 and TRBJ1-6; D is unresolved. The CDR3 consists of 15 residues. Trimming took 7 bases from V and 9 from J, leaving 19 bases between them. The germline V gene has CDR1 LNHDA and CDR2 SQIVND (reference sequence). CDR3 amino acids: CASTLTAGVGSPLHF. CDR3 nucleotides: TGTGCCAGTACACTTACGGCCGGGGTAGGTTCACCCCTCCACTTT.

The chain links TRBV5-1 to TRBJ1-3; D is perhaps TRBD1 (5 bases). The CDR3 spans 16 residues. Trimming removed 0 bases from V and 0 bases from J, with 10 bases in between. From germline, CDR1 is SGHRS and CDR2 YFSETQ. The CDR3 DNA is TGCGCCAGCAGCTTGGACAGGAGAGTCTCTGGAAACACCATATATTTT. Encoded protein: CASSLDRRVSGNTIYF. The variable domain in full, with the rest retrieved from reference TRBV5-1 and TRBJ1-3, is KAGVTQTPRYLIKTRGQQVTLSCSPISGHRSVSWYQQTPGQGLQFLFEYFSETQRNKGNFPGRFSGRQFSNSRSEMNVSTLELGDSALYLCASSLDRRVSGNTIYFGEGSWLTVV.

This clone was seen once. V is TRBV15 and J is TRBJ1-4; D ambiguous. Germline values: CDR1 LNHNV, CDR2 YYDKDF (reference sequence). Deletions cut 1 base from V and 0 bases from J, with 12 bases between. This CDR3 has 17 amino acids. CDR3 bases: TGTGCCACCAGCAGAGCACTCCTCCCCCCAACTAATGAAAAACTGTTTTTT. The encoded protein is CATSRALLPPTNEKLFF.

The genes are TRBV1 and TRBJ2-7; TRBD1, as called in the table, went unchecked against the DNA. TRBV1 is a pseudogene segment. This CDR3 has 10 amino acids. CDR3 amino acids: CTSSQGGQRF. The CDR3 DNA reads as TGCACCAGCAGCCAAGGGGGACAGCGCTTC.

The gene calls are TRBV6-6 and TRBJ2-5; D is perhaps TRBD2 (6 bases). Germline-derived CDR1 and CDR2 are MNHNY and SVGAGI (reference sequence). The CDR3 totals 14 residues. The V and J ends lost 6 bases and 2 bases respectively, with 13 bases between them. The CDR3 DNA reads as TGTGCCAGCAGCAAACTAGCACCTCAAGAGACCCAGTACTTC. As protein: CASSKLAPQETQYF.

The genes are TRBV7-2 and TRBJ2-5; 10 positions agree with TRBD2. Germline CDR1 reads SGHTA; CDR2 reads FQGNSA. The CDR3 covers 16 residues. J was trimmed by 3 bases and V by 1 base; bases with no gene match: 5. The CDR3 region has the DNA TGTGCCAGCAGCTTAGAGACTAGCGGGTTCAAAGAGACCCAGTACTTC. Translating gives CASSLETSGFKETQYF.